This entry lists 2 T cell receptor beta chains sequenced from one sample in a study of shared clonotypes between healthy human individuals. Generated by immunoSEQ multiplex PCR, the TCRdb table keeps only in-frame clones and is missing some. The data hold hundreds of thousands of clones, with 55% to 75% observed a single time. Sequenced sample: memory CD4+ T cells sorted from blood. Subset meaning: CD45RA-negative fraction. The receptors here all came from a woman aged 25 to 39 in good health.

This chain uses TRBV7-9 with TRBJ2-1, with 9 bases matching TRBD1. From germline, CDR1 is SEHNR and CDR2 FQNEAQ (reference sequence). The CDR3 contains 14 residues. Germline trimming cut 5 bases from V and 8 bases from J; bases unmatched to any gene: 7. This CDR3 reads CASSPGTGRDEQFF. The CDR3, as DNA: TGTGCCAGCAGCCCTGGGACAGGGCGGGATGAGCAGTTCTTC. Drawing the rest from reference TRBV7-9 and TRBJ2-1, the complete variable domain is DTGVSQNPRHKITKRGQNVTFRCDPISEHNRLYWYRQTLGQGPEFLTYFQNEAQLEKSRLLSDRFSAERPKGSFSTLEIQRTEQGDSAMYLCASSPGTGRDEQFFGPGTRLTVL.

V and J are TRBV7-3 and TRBJ2-1, with TRBD2 as a possible D gene (5 bases). Between the trimmed V and J ends, which lost 5 bases and 7 bases, there was a span of 12 bases. The germline CDR1 and CDR2 sequences are SGHTA and FQGTGA. CDR3 length: 13 residues. The CDR3 spells CASSLGLLNEQFF. CDR3 bases: TGTGCCAGCAGCCTCGGACTTTTGAATGAGCAGTTCTTC.